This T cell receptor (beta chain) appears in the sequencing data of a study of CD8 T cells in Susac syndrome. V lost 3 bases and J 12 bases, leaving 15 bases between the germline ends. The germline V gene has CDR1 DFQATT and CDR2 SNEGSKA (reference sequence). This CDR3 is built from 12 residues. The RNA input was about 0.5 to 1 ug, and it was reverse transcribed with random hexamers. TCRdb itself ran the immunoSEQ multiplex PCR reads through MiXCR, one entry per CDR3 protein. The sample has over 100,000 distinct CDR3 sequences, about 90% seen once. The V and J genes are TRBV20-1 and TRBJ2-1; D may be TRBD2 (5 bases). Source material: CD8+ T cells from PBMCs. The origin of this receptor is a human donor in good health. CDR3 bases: TGCAGTGCTAGTGAGGAGGATCCCGCGCAGTTCTTC. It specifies CSASEEDPAQFF.